This TCR beta chain is drawn from a study of Ad26.COV2.S vaccination and SARS-CoV-2 variants. Specified treatment: 15 to 20 received Ad26.COV2.S at low or high dose, single or two shots; 5 received placebo; per-sample allocation not given. Sampling occurred on day 63 after the first vaccine or placebo injection. Germline CDR1 reads SGHTA; CDR2 reads FQGNSA. CDR3 length equals 13 residues. The table came from immunoSEQ multiplex PCR; TCRdb's copy has only in-frame clones and leaves some out. The table shows 440,000 or so clones, with roughly 90% occurring only once. In the case of this clone: One end of the junction varies from germline; a read error may be responsible.

The sequence derives from a person aged 18-65 years who received the Ad26.COV2.S COVID-19 vaccine or a placebo. Sequencing was performed on peripheral blood, taken in a trial of Ad26.COV2.S vaccine versus placebo. This sequence joins TRBV7-2 and TRBJ1-2; 9 positions match TRBD1. This chain's CDR3 is CASSFRDRVDPNF. The CDR3 coding sequence is TGTGCCAGCAGCTTCCGGGACAGGGTAGACCCCAACTTC. The full variable domain, rest sourced from reference TRBV7-2 and TRBJ1-2, is GAGVSQSPSNKVTEKGKDVELRCDPISGHTALYWYRQSLGQGLEFLIYFQGNSAPDKSGLPSDRFSAERTGGSVSTLTIQRTQQEDSAVYLCASSFRDRVDPNFGSGTRLTVV.